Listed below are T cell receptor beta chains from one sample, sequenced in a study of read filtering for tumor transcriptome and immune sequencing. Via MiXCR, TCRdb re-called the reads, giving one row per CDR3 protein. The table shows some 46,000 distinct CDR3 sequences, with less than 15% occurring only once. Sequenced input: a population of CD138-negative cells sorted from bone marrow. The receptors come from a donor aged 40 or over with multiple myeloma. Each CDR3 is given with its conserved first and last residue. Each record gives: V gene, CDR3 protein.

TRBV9 CASSVFQGASGNTIYF
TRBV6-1 CASSEVPTGELFF
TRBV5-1 CASQGSHEQFF
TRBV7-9 CASSLSTAGELFF
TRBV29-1 CSVEDPKGAGYGYTF
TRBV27 CASSSTAFRRGYTF
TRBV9 CASSTSQDRANTGELFF
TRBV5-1 CASSSLRTNNEQFF
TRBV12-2 CASRPTGGSEVNEQFF
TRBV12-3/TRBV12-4 CASSLGLAGVGDTQYF
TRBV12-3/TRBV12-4 CASSLGTGSPQPQHF
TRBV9 CASSTTGANTEAFF
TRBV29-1 CSVAGLTGYEQYF
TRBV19 CASSPRDRGLGNQPQHF
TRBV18 CASSPSLREQETQYF
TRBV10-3 CAIRTGSSETQYF
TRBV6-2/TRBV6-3 CASSLAESSYNEQFF
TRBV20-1 CSARDRTVSYEQYF
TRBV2 CASSRGAGQPQHF
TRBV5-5 CASSPRDRPTDTQYF
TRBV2 CASKRDSRQPQHF
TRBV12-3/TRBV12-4 CASSTHHSNQPQHF
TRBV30 CAWSVYGNQPQHF
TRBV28 CACGSWASYEQHF
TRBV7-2 CASGLSPGAGANVQTF
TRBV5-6 CASSWSSVGEQFF
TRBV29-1 CSVGRGWNQPQHF
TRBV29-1 CSVEWQSDTEAFF
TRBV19 CASSIDNRVANTEAFF
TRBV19 CASSMGQVLSEQYF
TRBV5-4 CASSLRSSYNEQFF
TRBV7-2 CASSLGSAETQYF
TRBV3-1 CASSKLAGSGEQYF
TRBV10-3 CASRLAGGRDTQYF
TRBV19 CASRTKGGAETQYF
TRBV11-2 CASSLVNCGRETQYF
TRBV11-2 CASSLDRGLTEAFF
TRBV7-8 CANTLSGVTYNEQFF
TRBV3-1 CASSQFALAGLTTDTQYF
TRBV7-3 CASSSYRGTGELFF
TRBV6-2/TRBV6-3 CASRPTPGDGNTIYF
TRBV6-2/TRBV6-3 CASSSTRGVYSPLHF
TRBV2 CASSPSYNEQFF
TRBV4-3 CASSQDQNQPQHF
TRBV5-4 CASSPPVGNTEAFF
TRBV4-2 CASSQEGQGTDTQYF
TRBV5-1 CASSLGTLSSPLHF
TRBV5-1 CASSLSPGRDTQYF
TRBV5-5 CASSRPGGDTQYF
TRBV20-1 CSASSGSDGQFF
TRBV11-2 CASSFIPPGQMYNEQFF
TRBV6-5 CASTHGSSNYGYTF
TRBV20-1 CSARDRRDQPQHF
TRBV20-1 CSARAGTGEADTQYF
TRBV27 CASRRGGELFF
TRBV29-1 CSIDGGEAFF
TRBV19 CASNFGIGYNEQFF
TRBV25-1 CASSPPGKSTDTQYF